The 24 T cell receptor beta chains below were found in one sample sequenced in a study of T cells in Graves' hyperthyroidism and ophthalmopathy. Using RNA transcripts as the source, TCR beta CDR3 regions were amplified. First-round RT-PCR with HTBI primers amplified the TCR CDR3 region. In TCRdb, the multiplex PCR reads were re-called with MiXCR into one record per CDR3 protein. The repertoire includes a few hundred thousand distinct CDR3 sequences, roughly an eighth of them detected once, and roughly 35% sits in the top ten. The sequenced sample consisted of blood. These TCRs come from a middle-aged woman with Graves' ophthalmopathy.

Ten or more counts support this clonotype. The CDR3 loop is CASSLVAGPGRAFF. The CDR3 coding sequence is TGTGCCAGCAGTTTAGTGGCCGGCCCTGGTCGGGCTTTCTTT. This sequence joins TRBV12-3 or TRBV12-4 and TRBJ1-1, with no clear D. The CDR3 is 14 residues long. Trimming stripped 1 base from V and 11 bases from J, with 17 bases between.

This clonotype was seen ten or more times. The genes are TRBV6-1 and TRBJ2-5, with D tentatively TRBD1 (6 bases). Trimming stripped 7 bases from V and 9 bases from J, with 21 bases between. The germline CDR1 and CDR2 sequences are MNHNS and SASEGT. The CDR3 loop spans 14 amino acids. CDR3: CASISTQIKGAQYF. CDR3 nucleotide sequence: TGTGCCAGCATTTCTACACAGATTAAGGGGGCCCAGTACTTC.

This clonotype has more than one count but fewer than ten. This rearrangement joins TRBV20-1 to TRBJ2-7, with D perhaps matching TRBD1 (6 bases). CDR1 and CDR2 from the germline V gene are DFQATT and SNEGSKA (reference sequence). The CDR3 totals 15 residues. Trimming removed 1 base from V and 4 bases from J, with 17 bases in between. CDR3 region: CSARVGTSYDYEQYF. The CDR3 nucleotides are TGCAGTGCTAGAGTGGGGACAAGTTATGATTACGAGCAGTACTTC.

CDR3 loop: CSVDAGLGRGEQFF. DNA of the CDR3: TGCAGCGTCGATGCGGGACTAGGTAGAGGTGAGCAGTTCTTC. The V and J genes are TRBV29-1 and TRBJ2-1; TRBD2 agrees at 8 bases. CDR1 SQVTM and CDR2 ANQGSEA come from the germline V gene. The CDR3 contains 14 residues. After removal of 6 bases from V and 9 bases from J, the junction contained 13 bases not matched to a gene.

This clonotype appeared many times. The rearrangement links TRBV3-1 to TRBJ1-6; D perhaps matches TRBD1 (5 bases). This CDR3 region has 13 residues. CDR1 is LGHDT and CDR2 is YNNKEL in the germline V gene (reference sequence). V lost 3 bases and J 10 bases, leaving 10 bases between the germline ends. This CDR3 reads CASSHQGESPLHF. The CDR3 bases are TGTGCCAGCAGCCATCAGGGTGAATCACCCCTCCACTTT.

This clonotype has just a few counts. The CDR3, as DNA: TGTGCCACCAGTGATCCCCCCGGCGGAGGGGGCACCGGGGAGCTGTTTTTT. As protein: CATSDPPGGGGTGELFF. V and J are TRBV24-1 and TRBJ2-2, with D perhaps being TRBD1 or TRBD2 (6 bases each). V lost 3 bases and J 4 bases, leaving 17 bases between the germline ends. CDR1 and CDR2 (germline): KGHDR, SFDVKD. The CDR3 is 17 amino acids.

A few counts support this clonotype. This sequence joins TRBV7-8 and TRBJ1-1; D is undetermined. Trimming cost V 2 bases and J 5 bases, with 6 bases left between them. The CDR3 loop spans 12 amino acids. The germline V gene encodes CDR1 SGHVS and CDR2 FQNEAQ. The CDR3 is CASSLFGTEAFF. The DNA of the CDR3 is TGTGCCAGCAGCTTATTTGGGACTGAAGCTTTCTTT. The complete variable domain, with remaining parts taken from reference TRBV7-8 and TRBJ1-1, reads GAGVSQSPRYKVAKRGQDVALRCDPISGHVSLFWYQQALGQGPEFLTYFQNEAQLDKSGLPSDRFFAERPEGSVSTLKIQRTQQEDSAVYLCASSLFGTEAFFGQGTRLTVV.

The chain joins TRBV14 to TRBJ2-7; D is undetermined. The CDR3 is 15 amino acids. Germline lookup yields CDR1 SGHDN and CDR2 FVKESK. V lost 1 base to trimming and J lost 3 bases, with 13 bases between them. The CDR3 DNA reads TGTGCCAGCAGCCAAGGACACCCCTCTTACTACGAGCAGTACTTC. It specifies CASSQGHPSYYEQYF.

This clonotype was seen ten or more times. The rearrangement links TRBV10-2 to TRBJ2-2; perhaps TRBD2 as D (5 bases). Trimming took 4 bases from V and 6 from J, leaving 15 bases between them. The CDR3 sequence is 15 residues long. CDR1 is WSHSY and CDR2 is SAAADI in the germline V gene. The chain's CDR3 is CASSVVRARAGELFF. CDR3 nucleotide sequence: TGCGCCAGCAGTGTCGTGAGGGCAAGGGCCGGGGAGCTGTTTTTT.

This clonotype was seen many times. The V call is TRBV7-9, the J call TRBJ2-3; D is perhaps TRBD1 (6 bases). Trimming pared 1 base from V and 5 bases from J, leaving 10 bases between. Germline CDR1 reads SEHNR; CDR2 reads FQNEAQ (reference sequence). The CDR3 extends over 14 amino acids. The DNA of the CDR3 is TGTGCCAGCAGCTTAGTTGGGACAATAGATACGCAGTATTTT. This gives the protein CASSLVGTIDTQYF. The variable domain in full, completed from reference TRBV7-9 and TRBJ2-3, reads DTGVSQNPRHKITKRGQNVTFRCDPISEHNRLYWYRQTLGQGPEFLTYFQNEAQLEKSRLLSDRFSAERPKGSFSTLEIQRTEQGDSAMYLCASSLVGTIDTQYFGPGTRLTVL.

CDR3 nucleotides: TGTGCCAGCCTGCCCCAGGAAGGGAGCACAGATACGCAGTATTTT. This codes for CASLPQEGSTDTQYF. The rearrangement uses TRBV18 and TRBJ2-3; D is unresolved. The CDR3 has 15 residues. The V gene lost 8 bases and the J gene lost 0 bases, with 15 bases spanning the gap. The germline V gene has CDR1 KGHSH and CDR2 LQKENI.

This clonotype was detected a few times. The chain couples TRBV5-6 to TRBJ2-3; D ambiguous. Germline V gives CDR1 SGHDT, CDR2 YYEEEE. The CDR3 length is 12 residues. Trimming took off 4 bases at V and 6 bases at J, with 9 bases between the two ends. Here the CDR3 reads CASSLNVDTQYF. The CDR3 DNA follows: TGTGCCAGCAGCCTAAATGTCGATACGCAGTATTTT.

This clonotype came up many times. The chain employs TRBV6-1 and TRBJ2-3, with D uncertain. This CDR3 is 16 amino acids long. Per germline, CDR1 MNHNS and CDR2 SASEGT. V lost 5 bases to trimming and J lost 0 bases, with 15 bases between them. CDR3 DNA sequence: TGTGCCAGCAGTTACGGGCGGTTCCCAAGCACAGATACGCAGTATTTT. Protein product: CASSYGRFPSTDTQYF.

This chain uses TRBV6-2 or TRBV6-3 with TRBJ1-2, with no clear D. V was shortened by 2 bases and J by 4 bases, with 11 bases between the two germline ends. The V gene's germline CDR1 is MNHEY and CDR2 SVGEGT. The CDR3 consists of 14 residues. In DNA form, the CDR3 reads TGTGCCAGCAGTTACGCCGGGTCCATCTATGGCTACACCTTC. It codes for CASSYAGSIYGYTF.

This clonotype was seen only a few times. V is TRBV19 and J is TRBJ1-6, with D possibly being TRBD1 (5 bases). V was cut by 3 bases and J by 8 bases, with 20 bases left in between. CDR3 size: 17 residues. Germline V gives CDR1 LNHDA, CDR2 SQIVND (reference sequence). The CDR3 DNA is TGTGCCAGTAGTATTGGAAGGGTCGGCAGGGATCATTCACCCCTCCACTTT. It encodes CASSIGRVGRDHSPLHF.

This clonotype has a count of ten or more. The chain has TRBV12-5 and TRBJ2-2; possibly TRBD2 for D (6 bases). This CDR3 is 14 amino acids long. CDR1 is LGHNT, CDR2 FRNRAP, per germline. V dropped 6 bases and J dropped 2 bases, with 10 bases sitting between them. The CDR3 DNA follows: TGTGCTAGTGGCACGGGACTTAACACCGGGGAGCTGTTTTTT. It specifies CASGTGLNTGELFF.

In its sample, this clonotype was seen many times. J is TRBJ1-2 and V is TRBV20-1; D is perhaps TRBD1 (6 bases). Per the germline V gene, CDR1 is DFQATT and CDR2 is SNEGSKA (reference sequence). This CDR3 is 15 amino acids long. V was trimmed by 0 bases and J by 4 bases, leaving 15 bases between them. This CDR3 reads CSAREKPGHRYGYTF. In DNA form, the CDR3 reads TGCAGTGCTAGAGAAAAACCGGGACACCGCTATGGCTACACCTTC.

This clonotype has just a few counts. CDR3 in amino acids: CSVTDPLPNEQFF. CDR3 coding DNA: TGCAGCGTCACGGACCCACTACCCAATGAGCAGTTCTTC. The chain is built from TRBV29-1 and TRBJ2-1; D is unclear. The CDR3 length is 13 residues. CDR1 is SQVTM and CDR2 is ANQGSEA in the germline V gene. V shed 6 bases and J shed 6 bases, with 15 bases lying between them.

V usage is TRBV2 and J usage is TRBJ1-1; TRBD1 aligns across 7 bases. After removal of 6 bases from V and 1 base from J, the junction contained 8 bases not matched to a gene. The CDR3 contains 15 residues. CDR1 SNHLY and CDR2 FYNNEI come from the germline V gene. In DNA form, the CDR3 reads TGTGCCAGCAGGGGGCTTAGGACAGGGAACACTGAAGCTTTCTTT. Translated, it gives CASRGLRTGNTEAFF.

The rearrangement links TRBV5-4 to TRBJ2-1; 7 nucleotides agree with TRBD2. Germline V CDR1 and CDR2: SGHNT, YYREEE (reference sequence). There are 15 residues in the CDR3. Germline trimming cut 3 bases from V and 4 bases from J; bases unmatched to any gene: 7. Written as DNA, the CDR3 is TGTGCCAGCAGCTCCGGACTAGAGGGATACAATGAGCAGTTCTTC. This sequence encodes CASSSGLEGYNEQFF.

This clonotype was seen ten or more times. V gene TRBV12-3 or TRBV12-4 combines with J gene TRBJ2-2, with unresolved D. The germline V and J ends were trimmed by 1 base and 4 bases, with 7 bases remaining between them. This CDR3 has 14 amino acids. The CDR3 sequence is CASSLGPGTGELFF. In DNA, the CDR3 is TGTGCCAGCAGTTTAGGCCCGGGCACCGGGGAGCTGTTTTTT.

This clonotype was observed many times. J is TRBJ1-1 and V is TRBV6-1, with D unresolved. Looked up from germline, CDR1 is MNHNS and CDR2 is SASEGT. The CDR3 runs to 12 residues. Trimming took 5 bases from V and 5 from J, leaving 9 bases between them. The CDR3 DNA reads as TGTGCCAGCAGTCGGGGATCGACTGAAGCTTTCTTT. It is translated as CASSRGSTEAFF.

The chain combines TRBV7-9 with TRBJ1-2, with D possibly being TRBD1 (5 bases). CDR3 length equals 15 residues. V lost 4 bases, J lost 7 bases, and 19 bases lay in between. From germline, CDR1 is SEHNR and CDR2 FQNEAQ (reference sequence). The CDR3 loop is CASSSALKGASGYTF. CDR3 nucleotide sequence: TGTGCCAGCAGCTCCGCACTCAAAGGGGCTTCTGGCTACACCTTC.

In this sample, this clonotype turned up many times. The chain joins TRBV25-1 to TRBJ2-2, with D unclear. The germline gives CDR1 MGHDK, CDR2 SYGVNS. This CDR3 comprises 15 residues. Trimming shortened V by 1 base and J by 4 bases, and 10 bases separated the two germline ends. CDR3 sequence (DNA): TGTGCCAGCAGTGAATCCGACTTCATCACCGGGGAGCTGTTTTTT. This codes for CASSESDFITGELFF. The whole variable domain, filled in from reference TRBV25-1 and TRBJ2-2, reads EADIYQTPRYLVIGTGKKITLECSQTMGHDKMYWYQQDPGMELHLIHYSYGVNSTEKGDLSSESTVSRIRTEHFPLTLESARPSHTSQYLCASSESDFITGELFFGEGSRLTVL.